The T cell receptor (beta chain) described here comes from a study of T-cell reconstitution after alpha-beta-depleted transplantation in children. Study conclusions and caveats: From surviving recipient T cells and thymic progenitors came the high day-60 TCRbeta diversity observed in some patients. Once a year had passed after transplant, T-cell counts and diversity came mostly from newly produced T cells. The study reportedly traced alpha-beta T cells about two months after transplant to several hundred expanded graft clones.

This clonotype was seen more than once but under ten times. Its antigen remains unknown. V was shortened by 7 bases and J by 2 bases, with 11 bases between the two germline ends. The V gene's germline CDR1 is ENHRY and CDR2 SYGVKD. The CDR3 has 13 residues. Preparing the TCRbeta library involved the use of unique molecular identifiers. MiXCR, applied by TCRdb to the PCR reads, yields one record per CDR3 protein. The sample has 250,000 to 400,000 distinct CDR3 sequences, approximately 23% seen once; the top ten hold roughly 11%. The V gene is TRBV10-3, the J gene TRBJ1-2, with D unclear. Sequencing used PBMCs, mostly from graft donor cells, obtained 180 days after TCRalphabeta/CD19-depleted stem cell transplant. This TCR was recovered from a male patient aged 5 to 17 who had a stem cell transplant for acute lymphoblastic leukemia, so the T cells may come from the graft donor. CDR3 loop: CAITTNSNYGYTF. In DNA, the CDR3 is TGTGCCATCACTACGAACTCCAACTATGGCTACACCTTC.